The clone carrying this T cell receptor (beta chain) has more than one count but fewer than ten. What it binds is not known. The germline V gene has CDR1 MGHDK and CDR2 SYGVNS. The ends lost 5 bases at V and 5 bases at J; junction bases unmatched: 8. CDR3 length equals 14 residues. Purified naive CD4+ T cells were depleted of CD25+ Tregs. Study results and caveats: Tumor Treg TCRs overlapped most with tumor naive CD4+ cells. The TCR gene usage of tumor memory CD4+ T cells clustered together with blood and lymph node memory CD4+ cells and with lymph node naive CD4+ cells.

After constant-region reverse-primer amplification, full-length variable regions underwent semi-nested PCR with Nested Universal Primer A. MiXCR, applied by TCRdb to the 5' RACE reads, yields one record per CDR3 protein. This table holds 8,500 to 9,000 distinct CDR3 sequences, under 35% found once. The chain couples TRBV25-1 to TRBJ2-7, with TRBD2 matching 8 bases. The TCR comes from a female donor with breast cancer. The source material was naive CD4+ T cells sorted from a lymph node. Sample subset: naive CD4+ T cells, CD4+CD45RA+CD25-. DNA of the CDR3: TGTGCCAGCAGTCCCGGGACGGGGGGGAACGAGCAGTACTTC. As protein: CASSPGTGGNEQYF.